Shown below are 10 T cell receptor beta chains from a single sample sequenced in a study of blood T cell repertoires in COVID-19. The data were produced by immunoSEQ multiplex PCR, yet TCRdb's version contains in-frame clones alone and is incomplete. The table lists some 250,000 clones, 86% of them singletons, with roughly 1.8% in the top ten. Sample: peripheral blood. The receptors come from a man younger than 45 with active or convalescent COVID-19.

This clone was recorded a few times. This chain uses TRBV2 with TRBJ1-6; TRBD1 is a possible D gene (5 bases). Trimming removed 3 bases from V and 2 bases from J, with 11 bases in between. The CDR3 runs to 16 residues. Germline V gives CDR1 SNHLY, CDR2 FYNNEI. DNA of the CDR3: TGTGCCAGCAGTGACCGGGGGGGTACCTATAATTCACCCCTCCACTTT. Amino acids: CASSDRGGTYNSPLHF.

The CDR3 bases are TGTGCCATCAGTGACGTGGGACAGGGTATAGTACCCCTCCACTTT. Residues: CAISDVGQGIVPLHF. V and J are TRBV10-3 and TRBJ1-6; 9 nucleotides line up with TRBD1. This CDR3 has 15 amino acids. CDR1 and CDR2 (germline): ENHRY, SYGVKD. J was trimmed by 12 bases and V by 3 bases; bases with no gene match: 9.

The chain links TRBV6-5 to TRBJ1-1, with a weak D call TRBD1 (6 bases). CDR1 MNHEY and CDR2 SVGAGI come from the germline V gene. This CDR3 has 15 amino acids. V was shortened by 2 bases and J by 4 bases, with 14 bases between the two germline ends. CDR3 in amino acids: CASSYTSGDGTEAFF. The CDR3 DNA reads TGTGCCAGCAGTTACACGTCAGGGGATGGCACTGAAGCTTTCTTT.

The DNA for the CDR3 is TGTGCCAGCAGCTTTGGTCAGGGGATTACTTCACCCCTCCACTTT. It codes for CASSFGQGITSPLHF. The chain joins TRBV5-8 to TRBJ1-6, with D maybe TRBD1 (6 bases). CDR1 and CDR2 from the germline V gene are SGHTS and YDEGEE. With 2 bases removed from V and 9 bases from J, the gap between germline ends came to 15 bases. The CDR3 length is 15 residues.

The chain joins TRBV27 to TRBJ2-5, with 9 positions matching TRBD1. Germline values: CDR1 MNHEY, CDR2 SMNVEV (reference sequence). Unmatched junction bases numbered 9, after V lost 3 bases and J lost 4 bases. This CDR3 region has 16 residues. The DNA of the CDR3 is TGTGCCAGCAGTTTTCTCGGGACAGGGATTTTAGAGACCCAGTACTTC. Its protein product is CASSFLGTGILETQYF.

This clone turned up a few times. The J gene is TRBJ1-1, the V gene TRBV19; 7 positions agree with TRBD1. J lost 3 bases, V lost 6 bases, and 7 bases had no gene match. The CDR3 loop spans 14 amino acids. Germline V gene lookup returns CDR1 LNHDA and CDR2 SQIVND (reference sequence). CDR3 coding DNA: TGTGCCAGTAGAATACCGGGACAGTACACTGAAGCTTTCTTT. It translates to CASRIPGQYTEAFF.

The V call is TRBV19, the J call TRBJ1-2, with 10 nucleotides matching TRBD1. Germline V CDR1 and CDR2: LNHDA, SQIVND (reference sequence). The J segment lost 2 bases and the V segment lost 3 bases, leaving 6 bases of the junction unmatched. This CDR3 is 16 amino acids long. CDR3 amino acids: CASSIGWGQGNYGYTF. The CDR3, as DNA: TGTGCCAGTAGTATCGGTTGGGGACAGGGGAACTATGGCTACACCTTC. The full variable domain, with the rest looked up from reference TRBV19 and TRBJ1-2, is DGGITQSPKYLFRKEGQNVTLSCEQNLNHDAMYWYRQDPGQGLRLIYYSQIVNDFQKGDIAEGYSVSREKKESFPLTVTSAQKNPTAFYLCASSIGWGQGNYGYTFGSGTRLTVV.

This chain's CDR3 is CASSYGTSRDTQYF. CDR3 sequence (DNA): TGTGCCAGCAGCTACGGGACTAGCCGAGATACGCAGTATTTT. The chain recombines TRBV25-1 with TRBJ2-3, with 9 bases fitting TRBD2. Germline loops: CDR1 MGHDK, CDR2 SYGVNS. With 6 bases clipped from V and 5 bases from J, the junction kept 6 bases outside the gene matches. The CDR3 runs to 14 residues.

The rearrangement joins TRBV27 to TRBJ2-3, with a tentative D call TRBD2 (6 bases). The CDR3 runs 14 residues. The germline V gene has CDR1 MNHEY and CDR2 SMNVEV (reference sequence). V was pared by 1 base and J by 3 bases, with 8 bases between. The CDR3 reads CASSLWGETDTQYF. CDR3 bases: TGTGCCAGCAGTTTATGGGGGGAGACAGATACGCAGTATTTT.

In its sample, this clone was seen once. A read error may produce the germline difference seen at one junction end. This CDR3 is CASRPPLGGGNGQFF. CDR3 bases: TGTGCCAGCAGGCCCCCACTAGGAGGAGGCAATGGGCAGTTCTTC. This rearrangement joins TRBV2 to TRBJ2-1; D possibly corresponds to TRBD2 (5 bases). CDR1 is SNHLY and CDR2 is FYNNEI in the germline V gene. The CDR3 sequence is 15 residues long. The whole variable domain, filled in from reference TRBV2 and TRBJ2-1, reads EPEVTQTPSHQVTQMGQEVILRCVPISNHLYFYWYRQILGQKVEFLVSFYNNEISEKSEIFDDQFSVERPDGSNFTLKIRSTKLEDSAMYFCASRPPLGGGNGQFFGPGTRLTVL.